A selection of T cell receptor beta chains follows, all from one sample in a study of response to subunit inactivated influenza vaccine. TCRdb re-analysed the RT-PCR reads in MiXCR, keeping a single row per CDR3 protein. The data hold hundreds of thousands of distinct CDR3 sequences, with approximately 10% observed a single time. These sequences were also reported in another study, on T cells expressing NK-cell markers.

The source was PBMCs from blood, collected on the day of vaccination. Receptors originate from a man aged 50-60 years who received an inactivated influenza vaccine. The CDR3 runs from the conserved cysteine through the conserved F or W. Each record gives: J gene, D gene, clone size, V gene, CDR3 protein, CDR3 DNA. A D gene is named only where the DNA matches it firmly. A clone size is listed for some rows: how often the clone was seen (once, few, many), or a class if it is expanded.

J: TRBJ1-5
D: NA
size: few
V: TRBV3-1
CDR3: CASSQMGGNQPQHF
DNA: TGTGCCAGCAGCCAAATGGGGGGCAATCAGCCCCAGCATTTT

J: TRBJ2-7
D: TRBD1
size: few
V: TRBV7-9
CDR3: CASSRGTGFNEQYF
DNA: TGTGCCAGCAGCCGCGGGACAGGGTTCAACGAGCAGTACTTC

J: TRBJ1-1
D: NA
size: NA
V: TRBV6-2/TRBV6-3
CDR3: CASNEEFTEAFF
DNA: TGTGCCAGCAACGAGGAGTTCACTGAAGCTTTCTTT

J: TRBJ2-3
D: NA
size: NA
V: TRBV7-9
CDR3: CSDEADTQYF
DNA: TGCTCTGATGAGGCAGATACGCAGTATTTT

J: TRBJ2-5
D: NA
size: once
V: TRBV10-3
CDR3: CAISELGSVETQYF
DNA: TGTGCCATCAGTGAGCTCGGAAGTGTGGAGACCCAGTACTTC

J: TRBJ2-1
D: TRBD2
size: many
V: TRBV7-2
CDR3: CASSLQAGGYNEQFF
DNA: TGTGCCAGCAGCTTACAGGCGGGAGGGTACAATGAGCAGTTCTTC

J: TRBJ2-7
D: TRBD2
size: few
V: TRBV5-1
CDR3: CASSRTGTSGAREQYF
DNA: TGCGCCAGCAGCAGGACCGGGACTAGCGGCGCCCGGGAGCAGTACTTC

J: TRBJ1-5
D: NA
size: many
V: TRBV15
CDR3: CATSRDRTDNSNQPQHF
DNA: TGTGCCACCAGCAGAGATAGGACAGATAATAGCAATCAGCCCCAGCATTTT

J: TRBJ1-4
D: NA
size: NA
V: TRBV9
CDR3: CASSVSGPNEKLFF
DNA: TGTGCCAGCAGCGTATCTGGGCCTAATGAAAAACTGTTTTTT

J: TRBJ1-5
D: NA
size: few
V: TRBV28
CDR3: CASSSRRGAASQPQHF
DNA: TGTGCCAGCAGTTCCCGCCGGGGGGCGGCCAGTCAGCCCCAGCATTTT

J: TRBJ1-1
D: NA
size: NA
V: TRBV3-1
CDR3: CASSQGETSAFF
DNA: TGTGCCAGCAGCCAAGGAGAGACATCAGCTTTCTTT

J: TRBJ2-2
D: NA
size: few
V: TRBV4-1
CDR3: CASSQAMVAGELFF
DNA: TGCGCCAGCAGCCAAGCCATGGTGGCCGGGGAGCTGTTTTTT

J: TRBJ2-7
D: NA
size: NA
V: TRBV5-1
CDR3: CASSSATGLNYYEQYF
DNA: TGCGCCAGCAGCTCGGCGACAGGACTTAACTACTACGAGCAGTACTTC

J: TRBJ1-1
D: NA
size: many
V: TRBV5-1
CDR3: CASSGPGTTTEAFF
DNA: TGCGCCAGCAGCGGGCCCGGGACAACAACTGAAGCTTTCTTT

J: TRBJ2-7
D: NA
size: few
V: TRBV4-2
CDR3: CASSQDRSSSYEQYF
DNA: TGTGCCAGCAGCCAAGACCGGTCCAGCTCCTACGAGCAGTACTTC

J: TRBJ2-5
D: NA
size: NA
V: TRBV5-1
CDR3: CASSLVDSLKETQYF
DNA: TGCGCCAGCAGCTTAGTAGACAGCCTGAAAGAGACCCAGTACTTC

J: TRBJ2-7
D: TRBD1
size: few
V: TRBV27
CDR3: CASSSIWGQGANEQYF
DNA: TGTGCCAGCAGTTCCATCTGGGGACAGGGGGCGAACGAGCAGTACTTC

J: TRBJ2-7
D: TRBD2
size: NA
V: TRBV6-2/TRBV6-3
CDR3: CASSYSMGLAGEDEQYF
DNA: TGTGCCAGCAGTTACTCGATGGGACTAGCGGGAGAGGACGAGCAGTACTTC

J: TRBJ1-3
D: NA
size: many
V: TRBV28
CDR3: CASSPLTAGNTIYF
DNA: TGTGCCAGCAGTCCCCTGACAGCTGGAAACACCATATATTTT

J: TRBJ2-2
D: NA
size: few
V: TRBV15
CDR3: CATSRTSGLTGELFF
DNA: TGTGCCACCAGCAGAACAAGCGGGTTGACCGGGGAGCTGTTTTTT

J: TRBJ2-1
D: NA
size: NA
V: TRBV12-3/TRBV12-4
CDR3: CASSPEGSYNEQFF
DNA: TGTGCCAGCAGTCCCGAGGGATCCTACAATGAGCAGTTCTTC

J: TRBJ2-3
D: TRBD2
size: NA
V: TRBV7-8
CDR3: CASSLYVGLVAGGTDTQYF
DNA: TGTGCCAGCAGCTTATACGTGGGGTTGGTAGCGGGGGGCACAGATACGCAGTATTTT

J: TRBJ2-1
D: TRBD1
size: few
V: TRBV12-3/TRBV12-4
CDR3: CASSSTGQGGYEQFF
DNA: TGTGCCAGCAGTTCAACAGGACAGGGGGGGTATGAGCAGTTCTTC

J: TRBJ2-3
D: NA
size: few
V: TRBV7-2
CDR3: CASSLGASRSTDTQYF
DNA: TGTGCCAGCAGCTTAGGGGCTAGCCGTAGCACAGATACGCAGTATTTT

J: TRBJ2-6
D: NA
size: few
V: TRBV19
CDR3: CASQRQILGESKRAGANVLTF
DNA: TGTGCCAGCCAAAGGCAGATCTTAGGAGAGAGCAAAAGAGCTGGGGCCAACGTCCTGACTTTC

J: TRBJ2-7
D: NA
size: NA
V: TRBV2
CDR3: CASRFTESYEQYF
DNA: TGTGCCAGCAGGTTCACAGAGTCCTACGAGCAGTACTTC

J: TRBJ2-3
D: NA
size: many
V: TRBV12-3/TRBV12-4
CDR3: CASSERGLFTDTQYF
DNA: TGTGCCAGCAGTGAACGAGGACTCTTCACAGATACGCAGTATTTT

J: TRBJ2-5
D: TRBD1
size: NA
V: TRBV6-4
CDR3: CASSAGQGAQETQYF
DNA: TGTGCCAGCAGTGCCGGACAGGGGGCCCAAGAGACCCAGTACTTC

J: TRBJ2-7
D: TRBD2
size: few
V: TRBV3-1
CDR3: CASSHGGTSGRWQYF
DNA: TGTGCCAGCAGTCACGGAGGGACTAGCGGGAGGTGGCAGTACTTC

J: TRBJ2-7
D: NA
size: few
V: TRBV20-1
CDR3: CSARDWDNSYEQYF
DNA: TGCAGTGCTAGAGATTGGGACAACTCCTACGAGCAGTACTTC

J: TRBJ2-3
D: NA
size: NA
V: TRBV12-3/TRBV12-4
CDR3: CASSSLGGRVADTQYF
DNA: TGTGCCAGCAGTTCCCTGGGGGGGCGCGTCGCAGATACGCAGTATTTT

J: TRBJ1-1
D: NA
size: NA
V: TRBV12-3/TRBV12-4
CDR3: CASSFRVFAEAFF
DNA: TGTGCCAGCAGTTTCAGGGTTTTCGCTGAAGCTTTCTTT

J: TRBJ2-7
D: NA
size: NA
V: TRBV11-1
CDR3: CASRGQAYEQYF
DNA: TGTGCCAGCCGAGGTCAGGCCTACGAGCAGTACTTC

J: TRBJ2-1
D: NA
size: many
V: TRBV12-3/TRBV12-4
CDR3: CASIPPNLSNEQFF
DNA: TGTGCCAGCATCCCACCTAATCTTAGTAATGAGCAGTTCTTC

J: TRBJ2-7
D: NA
size: few
V: TRBV5-1
CDR3: CASSPSDYYGYEQYF
DNA: TGCGCCAGCAGCCCCAGCGACTACTACGGGTACGAGCAGTACTTC

J: TRBJ2-2
D: NA
size: NA
V: TRBV5-5
CDR3: CASSFFAGPGELFF
DNA: TGTGCCAGCAGCTTTTTTGCGGGGCCCGGGGAGCTGTTTTTT

J: TRBJ2-2
D: NA
size: NA
V: TRBV25-1
CDR3: CASSEWTNTGELFF
DNA: TGTGCCAGCAGTGAGTGGACAAACACCGGGGAGCTGTTTTTT

J: TRBJ2-7
D: NA
size: NA
V: TRBV6-9
CDR3: CASSYSLRFDYEQYF
DNA: TGTGCCAGCAGTTATTCGCTGCGTTTCGACTACGAGCAGTACTTC

J: TRBJ1-5
D: NA
size: few
V: TRBV12-3/TRBV12-4
CDR3: CASSFSGSHQPQHF
DNA: TGTGCCAGCAGTTTTAGCGGTAGCCATCAGCCCCAGCATTTT

J: TRBJ2-5
D: TRBD1
size: few
V: TRBV3-1
CDR3: CASSQGRGLETQYF
DNA: TGTGCCAGCAGCCAAGGCAGGGGGCTGGAGACCCAGTACTTC

J: TRBJ2-7
D: TRBD2
size: NA
V: TRBV15
CDR3: CATSRVTSEGEQYF
DNA: TGTGCCACCAGCAGAGTGACTAGCGAAGGCGAGCAGTACTTC

J: TRBJ1-4
D: NA
size: few
V: TRBV6-1
CDR3: CASRWGGFNEKLFF
DNA: TGTGCCAGCCGGTGGGGCGGATTTAATGAAAAACTGTTTTTT

J: TRBJ2-2
D: NA
size: NA
V: TRBV5-4
CDR3: CAYHGVGLNTGELFF
DNA: TGTGCCTATCACGGGGTCGGGTTAAACACCGGGGAGCTGTTTTTT

J: TRBJ1-1
D: NA
size: NA
V: TRBV28
CDR3: CASSFRGPIFF
DNA: TGTGCCAGCAGTTTCAGGGGCCCGATCTTCTTT

J: TRBJ1-2
D: NA
size: many
V: TRBV20-1
CDR3: CSASPGGYTF
DNA: TGCAGTGCTTCCCCCGGGGGCTACACCTTC

J: TRBJ2-4
D: NA
size: NA
V: TRBV20-1
CDR3: CSAREGGLAKNIQYF
DNA: TGCAGTGCTAGGGAGGGGGGGCTAGCCAAAAACATTCAGTACTTC

J: TRBJ2-3
D: NA
size: few
V: TRBV7-6
CDR3: CASSLEGFWTSTDTQYF
DNA: TGTGCCAGCAGCTTAGAAGGGTTTTGGACTAGCACAGATACGCAGTATTTT

J: TRBJ2-7
D: NA
size: NA
V: TRBV28
CDR3: CASSLIGPAEQYF
DNA: TGTGCCAGCAGTTTAATCGGCCCCGCCGAGCAGTACTTC

J: TRBJ2-1
D: TRBD1
size: NA
V: TRBV27
CDR3: CASSDRGRGNEQFF
DNA: TGTGCCAGCAGCGACAGGGGGCGAGGGAATGAGCAGTTCTTC

J: TRBJ1-6
D: NA
size: few
V: TRBV3-1
CDR3: CASSQAPGAPNSPLHF
DNA: TGTGCCAGCAGCCAAGCCCCTGGGGCACCGAATTCACCCCTCCACTTT

J: TRBJ2-7
D: TRBD2
size: few
V: TRBV5-5
CDR3: CASSGGTSWDYEQYF
DNA: TGTGCCAGCAGTGGCGGGACTAGCTGGGACTACGAGCAGTACTTC

J: TRBJ2-3
D: NA
size: NA
V: TRBV7-2
CDR3: CASSLIGGEGTQYF
DNA: TGTGCCAGCAGCCTGATAGGGGGGGAGGGTACGCAGTATTTT

J: TRBJ2-7
D: NA
size: NA
V: TRBV2
CDR3: CASSRQDSYEQYF
DNA: TGTGCCAGCAGTCGACAGGACTCCTACGAGCAGTACTTC

J: TRBJ2-5
D: NA
size: NA
V: TRBV3-1
CDR3: CASSQNQAQGAQETQYF
DNA: TGTGCCAGCAGCCAGAATCAGGCACAGGGCGCCCAAGAGACCCAGTACTTC

J: TRBJ2-1
D: TRBD1
size: many
V: TRBV5-1
CDR3: CASSPGTESRASHNEQFF
DNA: TGCGCCAGCAGCCCTGGGACAGAATCCCGGGCCAGTCACAATGAGCAGTTCTTC